Following are 12 T cell receptor beta chains from one sample sequenced in a study of blood T cell repertoires in COVID-19. Data came from immunoSEQ multiplex PCR; TCRdb stores just in-frame clones and leaves some out. The sample includes about 220,000 clones, 82% of them seen just once. What was sequenced was PBMCs or T cells enriched from blood (not recorded which). The receptors stem from a woman aged 55 to 70 who had recovered from COVID-19.

This chain joins TRBV4-1 and TRBJ1-2; tentatively, D is TRBD1 (5 bases). The CDR3 is 15 amino acids. The germline V and J ends were trimmed by 0 bases and 11 bases, with 19 bases remaining between them. The germline CDR1 and CDR2 sequences are MGHRA and YSYEKL. CDR3 loop: CASSQEGGTARRYTF. The CDR3 DNA sequence: TGCGCCAGCAGCCAAGAAGGCGGGACGGCTCGTCGTTACACCTTC.

This clone has just one count. This chain joins TRBV19 and TRBJ1-3; 8 nucleotides line up with TRBD1. Germline-derived CDR1 and CDR2 are LNHDA and SQIVND (reference sequence). V lost 3 bases, J lost 15 bases, and 10 bases stayed unmatched. The CDR3 is made up of 13 amino acids. For the CDR3, the DNA is TGTGCCAGTAGTATTCCCCGGACAGGGACCCGATATTTT. Encoded protein: CASSIPRTGTRYF.

V is TRBV19 and J is TRBJ1-3; D is unresolved. Looked up from germline, CDR1 is LNHDA and CDR2 is SQIVND (reference sequence). V was pared by 7 bases and J by 0 bases, with 7 bases between. CDR3 length equals 13 residues. CDR3 DNA: TGTGCCAGTACGCACAGCTCTGGAAACACCATATATTTT. It is translated as CASTHSSGNTIYF. The full variable domain, completed using reference TRBV19 and TRBJ1-3, is DGGITQSPKYLFRKEGQNVTLSCEQNLNHDAMYWYRQDPGQGLRLIYYSQIVNDFQKGDIAEGYSVSREKKESFPLTVTSAQKNPTAFYLCASTHSSGNTIYFGEGSWLTVV.

This clone has a handful of counts. The chain has TRBV5-8 and TRBJ2-2; TRBD1 agrees at 7 bases. The CDR3 extends over 16 amino acids. The trim removed 3 bases at V and 2 bases at J, leaving 7 bases unmatched. Germline values: CDR1 SGHTS, CDR2 YDEGEE. In nucleotides, the CDR3 is TGTGCCAGCAGCTCAGGGACAGCCCGCAACACCGGGGAGCTGTTTTTT. Protein: CASSSGTARNTGELFF.

The chain employs TRBV10-1 and TRBJ2-1; 9 nucleotides match TRBD1. V dropped 3 bases and J dropped 7; count of bases not matched to a gene: 7. Germline CDR1 is WNHNN and CDR2 is SYGVQD (reference sequence). CDR3 length: 15 residues. The CDR3 reads CASSDGQGSRNEQFF. CDR3 nucleotide sequence: TGCGCCAGCAGTGATGGACAGGGGTCGAGGAATGAGCAGTTCTTC.

This clone showed up just once. The DNA of the CDR3 is TGCGCCAGCAGCGGAGGGGGACAGGGGGCGCCCCCTCTCGCTGAAGCTTTCTTT. This encodes CASSGGGQGAPPLAEAFF. The chain uses TRBV5-1 and TRBJ1-1, with TRBD1 identical over 12 bases. The CDR3 length is 18 residues. Per germline, CDR1 SGHRS and CDR2 YFSETQ. The trim removed 4 bases at V and 6 bases at J, leaving 16 bases unmatched.

This clone was seen many times. The chain recombines TRBV29-1 with TRBJ1-1; unclear D gene. The V end lost 0 bases, the J end lost 13 bases, and 12 bases lay between the germline ends. This CDR3 spans 11 amino acids. CDR1 SQVTM and CDR2 ANQGSEA come from the germline V gene. The CDR3 DNA sequence: TGCAGCGTTGAAGACCCCTCTAATGGTTTCTTT. Its translation: CSVEDPSNGFF.

The V and J genes are TRBV7-2 and TRBJ1-3, with D tentatively TRBD1 (5 bases). Trimming stripped 3 bases from V and 0 bases from J, with 6 bases between. The CDR3 is made up of 14 amino acids. CDR1 and CDR2 from the germline V gene are SGHTA and FQGNSA. The CDR3 sequence: CASSFQGSGNTIYF. CDR3 sequence (DNA): TGTGCCAGCAGCTTTCAGGGCTCTGGAAACACCATATATTTT.

Concerning this clone itself: At the DNA level, this CDR3 is encoded by other sequences in the same sample as well. This rearrangement joins TRBV5-1 to TRBJ2-3, with 9 bases matching TRBD1. The CDR3 extends over 14 amino acids. Trimming took 4 bases from V and 3 from J; bases not matched to a gene: 3. CDR1 and CDR2 (germline): SGHRS, YFSETQ. The CDR3 loop reads CASSLGTGTDTQYF. The CDR3 coding sequence is TGCGCCAGCAGCCTAGGGACAGGGACAGATACGCAGTATTTT.

V is TRBV4-2 and J is TRBJ2-7; 9 bases line up with TRBD2. The V gene end was trimmed by 3 bases and the J gene end by 4 bases; junction bases not matched to a gene: 10. This CDR3 has 16 amino acids. Germline V CDR1 and CDR2: LGHNA, YNFKEQ. DNA of the CDR3: TGTGCCAGCAGCCATTCTAAGCGGGGGGACCCTTACGAGCAGTACTTC. It is translated as CASSHSKRGDPYEQYF.

CDR3 loop: CASSWGREQPQHF. The CDR3 coding sequence is TGTGCCAGCAGCTGGGGCAGGGAACAGCCCCAGCATTTT. The V gene is TRBV11-2, the J gene TRBJ1-5; possibly TRBD1 for D (5 bases). This CDR3 spans 13 amino acids. Trimming pared 4 bases from V and 7 bases from J, leaving 11 bases between. In germline, CDR1 is SGHAT, CDR2 FQNNGV.

The chain carries TRBV5-5 and TRBJ1-1, with 9 bases matching TRBD1. Germline CDR1 SGHKS, CDR2 YYEKEE (reference sequence). Trimming cost V 4 bases and J 5 bases; bases outside gene matches: 9. The CDR3 length is 15 residues. The CDR3 loop reads CASSQGTGRETEAFF. CDR3 bases: TGTGCCAGCAGCCAGGGGACAGGGAGAGAAACTGAAGCTTTCTTT.